One T cell receptor (beta chain) is described in this entry. Its specificity is unknown. This record belongs to a study of shared clonotypes between healthy human individuals. Findings and caveats of the study: It was only blood that was sampled, and tissue repertoires likely differ. Of the naive CD4 clonotypes, roughly 5% were shared across a few donors. Read depth was anticipated to influence clonotype sharing among donors.

The V gene's germline CDR1 is MDHEN and CDR2 SYDVKM. CDR3 length equals 15 residues. Trimming at V came to 5 bases and at J to 3 bases, leaving 5 bases not matched to a gene. Clones were read by immunoSEQ multiplex PCR, and TCRdb kept only the in-frame ones, dropping some. The table lists approximately 400,000 clones, roughly 96% of them singletons. Healthy and HIV-negative, the adult donors had no recent acute infections or vaccinations. This chain uses TRBV28 with TRBJ2-3, with 10 nucleotides matching TRBD2. Specimen: memory CD8+ T cells sorted from blood. Stated subset: CD45RO+ cells pooled with CCR7-negative TemRA cells. The clonotype was recovered from a man aged 25-40 years in good health. CDR3 coding DNA: TGTGCCAGCAGTCGGCCTAGCGGGAGTACAGATACGCAGTATTTT. Its translation is CASSRPSGSTDTQYF.